This T cell receptor (beta chain) was recovered during a study of blood T cell repertoires in COVID-19. Study-wide background: Sources were T cells, B-cell-depleted T cells, or PBMCs; the material itself was cDNA or gDNA.

In the source study's methods: Nucleated cell counts were estimated from reference gene primer amplification. Sequencing was performed with immunoSEQ multiplex PCR; in TCRdb, only in-frame clones are kept and a portion is missing. V and J calls and clone size are given by that table; D and trimming were obtained from the DNA. The sample shows about 200,000 clones, 88% of them seen only once. V lost 6 bases to trimming and J lost 5 bases; unmatched junction nucleotides: 0. The germline gives CDR1 MNHNY, CDR2 SVGAGI (reference sequence). CDR3 size: 11 residues. This clonotype originated in a middle-aged man with active or convalescent COVID-19. Sample: peripheral blood. The chain combines TRBV6-6 with TRBJ2-5; 7 positions agree with TRBD2. In nucleotides, the CDR3 is TGTGCCAGCAGACTAGCGGAGACCCAGTACTTC. Protein product: CASRLAETQYF.